The subject of this entry is one T cell receptor beta chain. What it binds is unknown. The repertoire was sequenced with immunoSEQ multiplex PCR; TCRdb's copy has only in-frame clones and lacks some. The sample lists about 67,000 clones, roughly 94% seen once, with roughly 0.6% in the top ten. The entry originates in a study of cytomegalovirus exposure and HLA in healthy donors. General study results and limits: Per published reports, the classifier diagnosed cytomegalovirus status with high specificity and sensitivity. There were 150 to 200 TCR beta chains listed as cytomegalovirus-associated.

The length of the CDR3 is 14 residues. Per the germline V gene, CDR1 is SGHVS and CDR2 is FQNEAQ. Between the trimmed V and J ends, which lost 7 bases and 7 bases, there was a span of 16 bases. The donors were part of the 120-subject validation cohort, which stood apart from the roughly 670-subject first cohort. The rearrangement links TRBV7-8 to TRBJ1-4, with D perhaps TRBD1 (6 bases). Sequencing was carried out using PBMCs. This receptor was obtained from a woman younger than 30 in good health and CMV-seronegative. Written as DNA, the CDR3 is TGTGCCAGCACCCAGGGGTCGTCCCGTGAAAAACTGTTTTTT. It encodes CASTQGSSREKLFF. Filled out from reference TRBV7-8 and TRBJ1-4, the complete variable domain reads GAGVSQSPRYKVAKRGQDVALRCDPISGHVSLFWYQQALGQGPEFLTYFQNEAQLDKSGLPSDRFFAERPEGSVSTLKIQRTQQEDSAVYLCASTQGSSREKLFFGSGTQLSVL.